This T cell receptor beta chain derives from a study of blood T cell repertoires in COVID-19. Study-level background: Acute and convalescent COVID-19 specimens originated in the United States, Italy and Spain.

Trimming cost V 5 bases and J 4 bases, with 8 bases left between them. The germline CDR1 and CDR2 sequences are SGHNT and YENEEA. There are 13 residues in the CDR3. Method: immunoSEQ multiplex PCR; TCRdb's copy keeps in-frame clones and lacks some. The sample lists 200,000 or so clones, roughly 80% occurring once. The chain links TRBV11-3 to TRBJ1-4; no clear D gene. This TCR was sampled from a human donor in a cohort sampled during active COVID-19. Material: peripheral blood. The CDR3 region is CASSRSGNEKLFF. CDR3 sequence (DNA): TGTGCCAGCAGCCGCAGCGGTAATGAAAAACTGTTTTTT.